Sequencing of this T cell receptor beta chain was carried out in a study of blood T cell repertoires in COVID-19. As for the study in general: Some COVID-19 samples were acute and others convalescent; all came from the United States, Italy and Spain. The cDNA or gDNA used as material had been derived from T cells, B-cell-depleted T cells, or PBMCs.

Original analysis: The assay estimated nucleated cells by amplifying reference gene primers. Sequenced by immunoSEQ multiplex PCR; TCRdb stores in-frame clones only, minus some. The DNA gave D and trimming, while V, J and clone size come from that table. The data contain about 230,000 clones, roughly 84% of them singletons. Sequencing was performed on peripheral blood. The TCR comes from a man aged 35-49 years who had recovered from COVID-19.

CDR3 bases: TGCGCCAGCAGCCGCCGGGGGGACACAGATACGCAGTATTTT. Amino acids: CASSRRGDTDTQYF. The chain employs TRBV5-1 and TRBJ2-3, with 7 bases lining up with TRBD2. Trimming cost V 4 bases and J 2 bases; bases outside gene matches: 4. Germline CDR1 and CDR2: SGHRS and YFSETQ. The CDR3 covers 14 residues.